This TCR beta chain was sequenced during a study of shared clonotypes between healthy human individuals. Trimming cost V 1 base and J 0 bases, with 7 bases left between them. Germline lookup yields CDR1 SGHVT and CDR2 SQSDAQ. The CDR3 spans 15 residues. Several immunoSEQ plates held equal portions of the genomic DNA taken from each subset. Sequencing used immunoSEQ multiplex PCR; TCRdb keeps in-frame clones, though not all of them. Of roughly 2 million clones in the sample, approximately 94% were seen once. This sequence was found in a man younger than 35 in good health. The chain joins TRBV7-4 to TRBJ1-5; D remains ambiguous. Sequenced input: naive CD4+ T cells sorted from blood. Subset in this sample: CD45RA+ positively selected. DNA for the CDR3: TGTGCCAGCAGCTTAGAACCTTATAGCAATCAGCCCCAGCATTTT. It yields the protein CASSLEPYSNQPQHF.